Below are 9 T cell receptor beta chains sequenced from a single sample in a study of beta chain features in type 1 diabetes. Of the isolated RNA, all was reverse transcribed, and so the sequenced material was expressed TCRB transcripts. Libraries were prepared by immunoSEQ multiplex PCR; TCRdb keeps only in-frame clonotypes and omits some of them. Of fewer than 350,000 clones in the sample, about 7.8% were seen once. What was sequenced was central memory CD4+ T cells from blood. These receptors were obtained from a woman aged 18-29 years in good health.

This clone was counted a few times. V and J are TRBV18 and TRBJ1-2, with D unclear. This CDR3 has 15 residues. Germline V gene data show CDR1 as KGHSH and CDR2 as LQKENI. V was pared by 3 bases and J by 8 bases, with 19 bases between. CDR3: CASSPDSAGGKGYTF. The DNA of the CDR3 is TGTGCCAGCTCACCCGACTCGGCGGGAGGGAAAGGCTACACCTTC.

This sequence joins TRBV5-1 and TRBJ1-5; TRBD1 matches 7 bases. There are 15 residues in the CDR3. Losses at the gene ends were 4 bases for V and 5 bases for J; bases not matched to a gene: 9. Looked up from germline, CDR1 is SGHRS and CDR2 is YFSETQ. The CDR3 is CASSTYGQEYQPQHF. In DNA form, the CDR3 reads TGCGCCAGCAGCACATACGGACAGGAGTATCAGCCCCAGCATTTT.

This clone was seen only a few times. The gene calls are TRBV11-2 and TRBJ2-5, with TRBD1 matching over 7 bases. J was trimmed by 3 bases and V by 5 bases; bases with no gene match: 6. The CDR3 loop spans 14 amino acids. Germline CDR1 reads SGHAT; CDR2 reads FQNNGV. In DNA form, the CDR3 reads TGTGCCAGCAGCGAACAGACAGGGAAAGAGACCCAGTACTTC. This sequence encodes CASSEQTGKETQYF.

This clone came up many times. This chain connects TRBV9 to TRBJ2-1; D perhaps matches TRBD1 (6 bases). There are 14 residues in the CDR3. The germline V gene has CDR1 SGDLS and CDR2 YYNGEE. V lost 3 bases, J lost 13 bases, and 20 bases lay in between. Here the CDR3 DNA reads TGTGCCAGCAGCGAGGGGACATCCACGAAGGAACAGTTCTTC. Residues: CASSEGTSTKEQFF.

V is TRBV7-2 and J is TRBJ2-3; 7 bases fit TRBD1. CDR1 and CDR2 from the germline V gene are SGHTA and FQGNSA. The CDR3 contains 18 residues. The V segment lost 0 bases and the J segment 2 bases; nucleotides outside the gene matches: 11. The CDR3 DNA follows: TGTGCCAGCAGCTTAGCGAGGCGAGGGGGCATAGACACAGATACGCAGTATTTT. It encodes CASSLARRGGIDTDTQYF.

The chain recombines TRBV9 with TRBJ1-5, with D possibly TRBD1 on 6 matching bases. Trimming cost V 2 bases and J 2 bases, with 11 bases left between them. The CDR3 loop spans 15 amino acids. CDR1 is SGDLS and CDR2 is YYNGEE in the germline V gene. This chain's CDR3 is CASSVAGAGNQPQHF. The CDR3 bases are TGTGCCAGCAGCGTTGCGGGGGCAGGCAATCAGCCCCAGCATTTT.

At least ten counts were recorded for this clone. The chain couples TRBV9 to TRBJ2-7; no firm D call. Germline loops: CDR1 SGDLS, CDR2 YYNGEE. Trimming cost V 4 bases and J 3 bases, with 20 bases left between them. The length of the CDR3 is 16 residues. The CDR3 nucleotides are TGTGCCAGCAGCCGCGGACGACTTCGACTCTTCTACGAGCAGTACGTC. Protein: CASSRGRLRLFYEQYV.

This chain joins TRBV6-5 and TRBJ1-1, with D uncertain. The ends were cut back, 0 bases at V and 7 bases at J, with 9 bases in the middle. Germline CDR1 reads MNHEY; CDR2 reads SVGAGI. The CDR3 consists of 13 residues. The DNA of the CDR3 is TGTGCCAGCAGTTACTCGAGAATGAATGAAGCTTTCTTT. It specifies CASSYSRMNEAFF.

J is TRBJ2-5 and V is TRBV5-5; either TRBD1 or TRBD2 may fit D (5 bases each). Deletions cut 0 bases from V and 5 bases from J, with 14 bases between. There are 15 residues in the CDR3. The germline CDR1 and CDR2 sequences are SGHKS and YYEKEE (reference sequence). The CDR3 here is CASSLVDTVAETQYF. CDR3 DNA: TGTGCCAGCAGCTTGGTGGACACCGTAGCGGAGACCCAGTACTTC.